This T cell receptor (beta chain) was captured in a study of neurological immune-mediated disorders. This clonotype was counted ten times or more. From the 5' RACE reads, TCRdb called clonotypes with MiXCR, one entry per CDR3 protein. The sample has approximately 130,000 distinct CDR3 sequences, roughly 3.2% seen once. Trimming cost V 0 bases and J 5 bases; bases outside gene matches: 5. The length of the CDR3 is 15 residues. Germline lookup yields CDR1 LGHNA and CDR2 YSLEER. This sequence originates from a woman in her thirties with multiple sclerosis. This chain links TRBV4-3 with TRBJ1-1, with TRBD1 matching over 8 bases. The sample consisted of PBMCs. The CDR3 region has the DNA TGCGCCAGCAGCCAAGATCAGGGGGCGCTTACTGAAGCTTTCTTT. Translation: CASSQDQGALTEAFF.